Sequencing of this T cell receptor (beta chain) was carried out in a study of PD-1 blockade in classical Hodgkin lymphoma. The overall study: Patients had nivolumab dosed at 3 mg/kg, delivered intravenously every 2 weeks.

The time point was: cycle 4 day 1 (C4D1), after less than 7 weeks of nivolumab. Every one of the patients relapsed after autologous stem cell transplantation (brentuximab vedotin exposure was variable). On this clone itself: Its antigen is not known.

Generated by immunoSEQ multiplex PCR, the TCRdb table keeps only in-frame clones and is missing some. The data show roughly 90,000 clones, 83% seen once. The V end lost 1 base, the J end lost 6 bases, and 15 bases lay between the germline ends. This CDR3 is 16 amino acids long. Germline CDR1 reads SGHNT; CDR2 reads YENEEA. Points from the study as a whole: The baseline diversity of complete responders showed similarity to that of newly diagnosed patients.

This chain connects TRBV11-3 to TRBJ2-2; D is perhaps TRBD2 (6 bases). The clonotype was recovered from a human donor with classical Hodgkin lymphoma. The sample was peripheral blood mononuclear cells (PBMCs), taken before the fourth cycle of nivolumab. DNA for the CDR3: TGTGCCAGCAGCTTAGGGGTAGCGGAAGGTCCCGGGGAGCTGTTTTTT. Its protein product is CASSLGVAEGPGELFF.